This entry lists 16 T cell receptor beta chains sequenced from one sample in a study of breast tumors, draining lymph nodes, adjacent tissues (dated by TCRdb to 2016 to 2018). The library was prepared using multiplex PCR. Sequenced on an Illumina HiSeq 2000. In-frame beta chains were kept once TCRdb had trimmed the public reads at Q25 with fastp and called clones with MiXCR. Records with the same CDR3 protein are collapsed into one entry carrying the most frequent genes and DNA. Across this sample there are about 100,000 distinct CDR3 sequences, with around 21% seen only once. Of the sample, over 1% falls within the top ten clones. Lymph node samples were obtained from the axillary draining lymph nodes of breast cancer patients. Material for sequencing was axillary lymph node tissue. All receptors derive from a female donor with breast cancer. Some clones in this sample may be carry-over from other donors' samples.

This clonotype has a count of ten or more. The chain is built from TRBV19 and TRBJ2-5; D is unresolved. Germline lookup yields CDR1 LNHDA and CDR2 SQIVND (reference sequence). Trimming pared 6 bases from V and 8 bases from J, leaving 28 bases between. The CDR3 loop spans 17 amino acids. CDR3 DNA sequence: TGTGCCAGTAGAGGAGAGAACCAACCCAGACGGCCCGGAACCCAGTACTTC. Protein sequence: CASRGENQPRRPGTQYF.

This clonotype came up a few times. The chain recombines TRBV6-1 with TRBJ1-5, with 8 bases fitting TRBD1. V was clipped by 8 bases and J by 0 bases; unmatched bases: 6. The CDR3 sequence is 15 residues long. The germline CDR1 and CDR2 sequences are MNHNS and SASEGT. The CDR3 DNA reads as TGTGCCAGCGGGACAGGAGGATATAGCAATCAGCCCCAGCATTTT. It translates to CASGTGGYSNQPQHF.

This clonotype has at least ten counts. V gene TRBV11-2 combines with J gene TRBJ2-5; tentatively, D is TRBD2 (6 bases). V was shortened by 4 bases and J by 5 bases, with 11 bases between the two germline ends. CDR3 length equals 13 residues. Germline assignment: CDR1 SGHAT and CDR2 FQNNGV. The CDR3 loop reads CASSSDYAETQYF. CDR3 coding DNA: TGTGCCAGCAGCTCGGACTACGCCGAGACCCAGTACTTC.

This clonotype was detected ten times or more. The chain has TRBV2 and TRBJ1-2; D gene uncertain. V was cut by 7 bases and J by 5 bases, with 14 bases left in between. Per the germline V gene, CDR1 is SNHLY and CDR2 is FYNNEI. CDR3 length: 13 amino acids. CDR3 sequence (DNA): TGTGCCAGCACCCCATGGAGGGATTATGGCTACACCTTC. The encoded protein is CASTPWRDYGYTF.

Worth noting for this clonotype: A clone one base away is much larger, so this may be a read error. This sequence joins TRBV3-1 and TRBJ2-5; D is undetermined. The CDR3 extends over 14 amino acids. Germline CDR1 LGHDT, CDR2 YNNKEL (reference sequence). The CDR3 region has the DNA TGTGCCAGCGGCCAAGTTAGATCCCAAGAGACCCAGTACTTC. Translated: CASGQVRSQETQYF.

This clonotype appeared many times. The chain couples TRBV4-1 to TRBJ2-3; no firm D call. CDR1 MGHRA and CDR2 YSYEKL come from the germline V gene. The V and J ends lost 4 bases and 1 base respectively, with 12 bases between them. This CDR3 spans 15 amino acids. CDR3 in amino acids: CASSRVGQGTDTQYF. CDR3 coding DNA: TGCGCCAGCAGCCGGGTTGGTCAGGGCACAGATACGCAGTATTTT.

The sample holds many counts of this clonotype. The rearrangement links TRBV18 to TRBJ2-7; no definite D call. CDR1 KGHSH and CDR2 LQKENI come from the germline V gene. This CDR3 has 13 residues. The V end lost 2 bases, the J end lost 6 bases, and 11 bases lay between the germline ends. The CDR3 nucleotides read TGTGCCAGCTCACCAGGGTTGGCGAGCGAGCAGTACTTC. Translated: CASSPGLASEQYF.

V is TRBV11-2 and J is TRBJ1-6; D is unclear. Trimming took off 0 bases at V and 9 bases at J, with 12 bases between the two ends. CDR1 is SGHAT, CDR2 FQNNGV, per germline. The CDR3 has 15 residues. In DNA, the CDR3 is TGTGCCAGCAGCTTAGAGTGGACGGGTGGTTCACCCCTCCACTTT. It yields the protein CASSLEWTGGSPLHF.

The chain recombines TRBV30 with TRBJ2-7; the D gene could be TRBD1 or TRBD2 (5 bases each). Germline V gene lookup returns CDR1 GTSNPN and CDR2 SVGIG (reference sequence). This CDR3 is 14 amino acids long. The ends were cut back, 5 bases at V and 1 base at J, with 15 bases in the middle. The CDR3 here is CAWGYDSGSYEQYF. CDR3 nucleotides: TGTGCCTGGGGCTACGACAGCGGTTCCTACGAGCAGTACTTC.

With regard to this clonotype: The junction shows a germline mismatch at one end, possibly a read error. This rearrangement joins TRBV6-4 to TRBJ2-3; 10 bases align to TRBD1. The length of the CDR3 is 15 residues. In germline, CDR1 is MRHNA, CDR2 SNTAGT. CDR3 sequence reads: CASSPGQGRTGTQYF. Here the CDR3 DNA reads TGTGCCAGCAGCCCGGGACAGGGGCGCACAGGTACGCAGTATTTT.

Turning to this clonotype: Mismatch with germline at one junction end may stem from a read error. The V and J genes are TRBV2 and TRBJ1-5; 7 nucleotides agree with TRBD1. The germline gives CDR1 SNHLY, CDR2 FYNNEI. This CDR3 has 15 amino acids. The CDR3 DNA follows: TGCGCCAGCAGGGGGACAGTGTATAGCAATCAGCCCCAGCATTTT. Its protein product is CASRGTVYSNQPQHF.

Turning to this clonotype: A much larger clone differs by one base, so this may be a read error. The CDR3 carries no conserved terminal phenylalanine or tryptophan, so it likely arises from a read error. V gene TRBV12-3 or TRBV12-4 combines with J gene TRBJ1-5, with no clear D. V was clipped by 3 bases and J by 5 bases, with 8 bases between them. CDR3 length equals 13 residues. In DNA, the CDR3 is TGTGCCAGCAGTTTGGCAGCCGATCAGCCCCAGCATCTT. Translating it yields CASSLAADQPQHL.

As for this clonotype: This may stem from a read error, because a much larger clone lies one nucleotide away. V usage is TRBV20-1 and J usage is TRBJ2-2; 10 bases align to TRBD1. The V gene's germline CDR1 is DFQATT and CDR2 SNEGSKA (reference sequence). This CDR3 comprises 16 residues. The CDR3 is CGARDRGGQGVWELFF. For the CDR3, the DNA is TGCGGTGCTAGAGATAGGGGCGGACAGGGGGTTTGGGAGCTGTTTTTT.

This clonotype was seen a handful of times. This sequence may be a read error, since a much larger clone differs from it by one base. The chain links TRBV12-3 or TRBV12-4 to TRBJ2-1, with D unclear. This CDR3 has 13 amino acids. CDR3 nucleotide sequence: TGTGCCAGCAGTTTGGGTGCAAGGAATGGGCAGTTCTTC. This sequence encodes CASSLGARNGQFF.

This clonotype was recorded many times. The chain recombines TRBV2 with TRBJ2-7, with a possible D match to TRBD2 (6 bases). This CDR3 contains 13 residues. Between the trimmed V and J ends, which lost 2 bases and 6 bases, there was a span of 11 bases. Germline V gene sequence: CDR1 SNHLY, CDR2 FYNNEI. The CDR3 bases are TGTGCCAGCAGTGAAAGAGCCGGGGGCGAGCAGTACTTC. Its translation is CASSERAGGEQYF.

As DNA, the CDR3 is TGTGCCAGCAGTTCCCCCAGAGGACTAACCGATACGCAGTATTTT. This encodes CASSSPRGLTDTQYF. The gene calls are TRBV28 and TRBJ2-3; tentative D call: TRBD2 (6 bases). Germline CDR1 is MDHEN and CDR2 is SYDVKM. There are 15 residues in the CDR3. The V gene lost 4 bases and the J gene lost 6 bases, with 17 bases spanning the gap.